Listed here are 16 T cell receptor beta chains from one sample, sequenced in a study of blood T cell repertoires in COVID-19. TCRdb keeps only in-frame clones here, not all; method: immunoSEQ multiplex PCR. This sample yields 25,000 to 35,000 clones, of which approximately 80% are seen a single time; about 42% belongs to the top ten. What was sequenced was peripheral blood. The source is an elderly woman with acute or convalescent COVID-19.

CDR3 sequence: CASRGTGRGQSVYTF. The DNA for the CDR3 is TGTGCCAGCAGGGGTACAGGGCGAGGTCAATCGGTATACACCTTC. The chain joins TRBV27 to TRBJ1-2; perhaps TRBD1 as D (6 bases). Between the trimmed V and J ends, which lost 6 bases and 11 bases, there was a span of 25 bases. Germline CDR1 reads MNHEY; CDR2 reads SMNVEV (reference sequence). CDR3 length: 15 residues.

The chain combines TRBV2 with TRBJ1-5; the D gene is possibly TRBD1 (5 bases). V lost 1 base, J lost 7 bases, and 14 bases lay in between. Germline lookup yields CDR1 SNHLY and CDR2 FYNNEI. This CDR3 is 15 amino acids long. The CDR3 here is CASSEGRAGKQPQHF. As DNA, the CDR3 is TGTGCCAGCAGTGAAGGGAGGGCAGGGAAGCAGCCCCAGCATTTT.

This clone was seen only a few times. V and J are TRBV18 and TRBJ2-7; D is unresolved. CDR1 KGHSH and CDR2 LQKENI come from the germline V gene. Trimming left V 2 bases short and J 6 bases short, with 11 bases between. The length of the CDR3 is 13 residues. The CDR3 sequence: CASSPELRGEQYF. Here the CDR3 DNA reads TGTGCCAGCTCACCAGAGCTCCGAGGCGAGCAGTACTTC.

This clone was seen a handful of times. The chain employs TRBV3-1 (or the pseudogene TRBV3-2) and TRBJ1-5, with 7 nucleotides matching TRBD1. There are 13 residues in the CDR3. Germline V CDR1 and CDR2: LGHDT, YNNKEL (reference sequence). Trimming removed 4 bases from V and 5 bases from J; junction bases left unmatched: 2. In DNA form, the CDR3 reads TGTGCCAGCAGCCCACAGGGGTATCAGCCCCAGCATTTT. Its protein is CASSPQGYQPQHF.

This clone has a single count. The rearrangement joins TRBV7-2 to TRBJ1-2; the D is unclear. Germline V gene data show CDR1 as SGHTA and CDR2 as FQGNSA. Trimming removed 5 bases at V and 8 bases at J, with 12 bases between. The CDR3 spans 12 residues. The CDR3 spells CASSLFVQGYTF. The DNA of the CDR3 is TGTGCCAGCAGCCTTTTCGTTCAGGGCTACACCTTC.

The rearrangement joins TRBV19 to TRBJ1-3, with D tentatively TRBD1 (6 bases). Germline V gene lookup returns CDR1 LNHDA and CDR2 SQIVND (reference sequence). The CDR3 length is 16 residues. V was trimmed by 8 bases and J by 0 bases, leaving 17 bases between them. The CDR3, as DNA: TGTGCCAGTGGACGGGCGACCAGGGGCTCTGGAAACACCATATATTTT. As protein: CASGRATRGSGNTIYF.

The chain has TRBV19 and TRBJ2-2; D possibly corresponds to TRBD1 (5 bases). The length of the CDR3 is 17 residues. CDR1 and CDR2 (germline): LNHDA, SQIVND (reference sequence). The ends were cut back, 5 bases at V and 0 bases at J, with 16 bases in the middle. CDR3 protein: CASSDSRENANTGELFF. In nucleotides, the CDR3 is TGTGCCAGTAGTGACTCCAGGGAAAACGCGAACACCGGGGAGCTGTTTTTT.

The V gene is TRBV10-3, the J gene TRBJ2-7, with 14 positions matching TRBD2. This CDR3 is built from 16 residues. Germline V gives CDR1 ENHRY, CDR2 SYGVKD. V shed 0 bases and J 7 bases; nucleotides not matched to a gene: 5. The CDR3 bases are TGTGCCATCAGTGAGTCGCAGACTAGCGGGAGGGGAGAGCAGTACTTC. It codes for CAISESQTSGRGEQYF.

This chain uses TRBV4-3 with TRBJ2-2, with TRBD2 matching 10 bases. CDR3 size: 17 residues. V was pared by 0 bases and J by 3 bases, with 4 bases of the junction left unmatched. Germline CDR1 and CDR2: LGHNA and YSLEER. This CDR3 reads CASSQDTSGDYTGELFF. The CDR3 bases are TGCGCCAGCAGCCAAGATACTAGCGGGGATTACACCGGGGAGCTGTTTTTT.

The chain links TRBV19 to TRBJ2-7; 8 bases are a match to TRBD1. Germline CDR1 reads LNHDA; CDR2 reads SQIVND (reference sequence). V was clipped by 3 bases and J by 3 bases; unmatched bases: 4. The CDR3 has 14 residues. CDR3 in amino acids: CASSIWDRNYEQYF. The CDR3 region has the DNA TGTGCCAGTAGTATCTGGGACAGGAACTACGAGCAGTACTTC.

The chain links TRBV5-1 to TRBJ2-5, with D maybe TRBD2 (6 bases). The CDR3 extends over 16 amino acids. Deletions cut 0 bases from V and 5 bases from J, with 17 bases between. The germline V gene encodes CDR1 SGHRS and CDR2 YFSETQ. CDR3 sequence (DNA): TGCGCCAGCAGCTTGGTGGCGGGACTGGGGGGTGAGACCCAGTACTTC. Amino acids: CASSLVAGLGGETQYF.

The genes are TRBV7-9 and TRBJ2-3; 9 bases map to TRBD2. V trimming: 2 bases; J trimming: 3 bases; junction bases outside the gene matches: 3. This CDR3 contains 15 residues. CDR1 is SEHNR and CDR2 is FQNEAQ in the germline V gene (reference sequence). In DNA form, the CDR3 reads TGTGCCAGCAGCTTACGCGGGGGGGAGACAGATACGCAGTATTTT. It specifies CASSLRGGETDTQYF. Full variable domain (outside the CDR3, taken from reference TRBV7-9 and TRBJ2-3): DTGVSQNPRHKITKRGQNVTFRCDPISEHNRLYWYRQTLGQGPEFLTYFQNEAQLEKSRLLSDRFSAERPKGSFSTLEIQRTEQGDSAMYLCASSLRGGETDTQYFGPGTRLTVL.

This rearrangement joins TRBV9 to TRBJ1-1, with D hard to call. From germline, CDR1 is SGDLS and CDR2 YYNGEE. The CDR3 sequence is 14 residues long. V lost 0 bases and J 0 bases, leaving 6 bases between the germline ends. The CDR3 region is CASSVEHMNTEAFF. The CDR3 coding sequence is TGTGCCAGCAGCGTAGAACACATGAACACTGAAGCTTTCTTT.

The chain uses TRBV3-1 (or the pseudogene TRBV3-2) and TRBJ2-7; possibly TRBD2 for D (6 bases). Trimming took 2 bases from V and 2 from J, leaving 16 bases between them. CDR1 is LGHDT, CDR2 YNNKEL, per germline (reference sequence). The CDR3 length is 16 residues. As DNA, the CDR3 is TGTGCCAGCAGCCAAACGCGACTAGACATGACCTACGAGCAGTACTTC. Encoded protein: CASSQTRLDMTYEQYF.

This clone was picked up one time. The chain joins TRBV6-2 or TRBV6-3 to TRBJ2-2; tentative D call: TRBD2 (6 bases). With 0 bases removed from V and 3 bases from J, the gap between germline ends came to 11 bases. The CDR3 runs 16 residues. Germline V lookup: CDR1 MNHEY, CDR2 SVGEGT. The CDR3 bases are TGTGCCAGCAGTTACTCGAGTGGCGGGGACACCGGGGAGCTGTTTTTT. Translated, it gives CASSYSSGGDTGELFF.

The gene calls are TRBV5-1 and TRBJ2-5; TRBD2 might be the D (5 bases). Trimming left V 7 bases short and J 2 bases short, with 12 bases between. This CDR3 is built from 13 residues. From germline, CDR1 is SGHRS and CDR2 YFSETQ. This chain's CDR3 is CASRQTIQETQYF. For the CDR3, the DNA is TGCGCCAGCCGGCAGACTATACAAGAGACCCAGTACTTC. Looking up the rest from reference TRBV5-1 and TRBJ2-5 gives the full variable domain: KAGVTQTPRYLIKTRGQQVTLSCSPISGHRSVSWYQQTPGQGLQFLFEYFSETQRNKGNFPGRFSGRQFSNSRSEMNVSTLELGDSALYLCASRQTIQETQYFGPGTRLLVL.